This T cell receptor (beta chain) was retrieved from a study of blood T cell repertoires in COVID-19. For the study at large: The United States, Italy and Spain provided the acute and convalescent COVID-19 samples. PBMCs, B-cell-depleted T cells, or T cells were the source of the cDNA or gDNA that made up the material.

Authors' processing steps: Reference gene primer amplification gave nucleated cell count estimates. TCRdb's copy holds only in-frame clones and misses some; the assay was immunoSEQ multiplex PCR. Clonal size and the V and J genes are those of that table, whereas D and trimming came from the DNA. Of roughly 250,000 clones in the sample, 83% were seen once. The CDR3 has 12 residues. The germline gives CDR1 MGHRA, CDR2 YSYEKL. Unmatched junction bases numbered 1, after V lost 2 bases and J lost 8 bases. This chain joins TRBV4-1 and TRBJ1-1; 8 nucleotides agree with TRBD1. Sequencing input: peripheral blood. This TCR derives from a woman aged 45 to 65 with acute or convalescent COVID-19. The CDR3 loop is CASSQTGGEAFF. As DNA, the CDR3 is TGCGCCAGCAGCCAAACAGGGGGAGAAGCTTTCTTT.